A single sample is the source of the 17 T cell receptor beta chains below, sequenced in a study of shared clonotypes between healthy human individuals (dated by TCRdb to 2019 to 2021). The library was prepared using the immunoSEQ multiplex PCR assay. TCRdb stores this immuneACCESS table with in-frame sequences only. Part of the clones is absent; in the studies checked, under half of the shortfall reflects unresolved V genes, and no reason is known for the rest. A total of millions of clones appear in this sample, roughly 94% of them only once. The ten largest clones take up around 0.13% of the sample. Sequences were obtained from naive CD4+ T cells sorted from blood. Interpreted using the paper, the cell subset or site label stands for: CD45RA+ positively selected. The receptors shown here come from a man between 18 and 29 years old in good health.

The CDR3 loop reads CASSLETGVAFF. The CDR3 DNA is TGTGCCAGCAGCTTAGAGACAGGGGTAGCTTTCTTT. The chain joins TRBV11-2 to TRBJ1-1; 8 nucleotides align to TRBD1. The CDR3 is made up of 12 amino acids. After removal of 0 bases from V and 10 bases from J, the junction contained 1 base not matched to a gene. In germline, CDR1 is SGHAT, CDR2 FQNNGV.

In this sample, this clone turned up once. The chain employs TRBV18 and TRBJ1-1; 10 bases map to TRBD1. The germline CDR1 and CDR2 sequences are KGHSH and LQKENI. This CDR3 is 16 amino acids long. V was clipped by 2 bases and J by 0 bases; unmatched bases: 3. CDR3 protein: CASSPWDRGLNTEAFF. The CDR3 DNA sequence: TGTGCCAGCTCACCATGGGACAGGGGACTGAACACTGAAGCTTTCTTT.

In the case of this clone: Possible read error: a much larger clone is one base away. Distinct nucleotide sequences in the sample also encode this CDR3. The CDR3 sequence is CASSPDRGNTEAFF. For the CDR3, the DNA is TGTGCCAGCTCACCAGACCGGGGGAACACTGAAGCTTTCTTT. The chain employs TRBV18 and TRBJ1-1; unclear D gene. The germline CDR1 and CDR2 sequences are KGHSH and LQKENI. This CDR3 region has 14 residues. V lost 2 bases and J lost 1, with 8 bases in between.

J is TRBJ2-1 and V is TRBV5-1; 7 positions match TRBD2. The CDR3 extends over 16 amino acids. Germline-derived CDR1 and CDR2 are SGHRS and YFSETQ. Losses at the gene ends were 4 bases for V and 3 bases for J; bases not matched to a gene: 10. In DNA form, the CDR3 reads TGCGCCAGCAGCCCCCCTGGGCGGGGGAACTACAATGAGCAGTTCTTC. Amino acids: CASSPPGRGNYNEQFF.

The rearrangement links TRBV10-3 to TRBJ1-5; 8 bases are shared with TRBD1. The germline gives CDR1 ENHRY, CDR2 SYGVKD. Losses at the gene ends were 6 bases for V and 0 bases for J; bases not matched to a gene: 7. The CDR3 loop spans 16 amino acids. CDR3 protein: CAISRDRKLSNQPQHF. CDR3 coding DNA: TGTGCCATCAGCAGGGACAGGAAACTTAGCAATCAGCCCCAGCATTTT.

The rearrangement uses TRBV5-6 and TRBJ1-4; D unclear. Trimming cost V 2 bases and J 8 bases, with 19 bases left between them. This CDR3 contains 16 residues. Germline V gene data show CDR1 as SGHDT and CDR2 as YYEEEE. The CDR3 sequence is CASSFGVAYQEEKLFF. For the CDR3, the DNA is TGTGCCAGCAGCTTCGGTGTCGCATATCAAGAAGAAAAACTGTTTTTT.

The sample holds one count of this clone. The V and J genes are TRBV7-9 and TRBJ2-1; TRBD2 matches at 16 bases. The V gene end was trimmed by 6 bases and the J gene end by 3 bases; junction bases not matched to a gene: 8. The germline CDR1 and CDR2 sequences are SEHNR and FQNEAQ (reference sequence). There are 18 residues in the CDR3. The CDR3 loop reads CASRTIGTSGRGYNEQFF. DNA for the CDR3: TGTGCCAGCAGAACAATCGGGACTAGCGGGAGGGGCTACAATGAGCAGTTCTTC.

This clone appeared once. The chain combines TRBV4-1 with TRBJ2-5, with 10 nucleotides matching TRBD1. With V trimmed by 4 bases and J by 1 base, 6 bases remained unmatched. The CDR3 is 16 residues long. CDR1 MGHRA and CDR2 YSYEKL come from the germline V gene. The CDR3 DNA reads as TGCGCCAGCAGCCGAGGACAGGGGGTACTCCAAGAGACCCAGTACTTC. Its translation: CASSRGQGVLQETQYF.

V is TRBV5-4 and J is TRBJ1-6; 8 bases fit TRBD1. The CDR3 contains 16 residues. J gave up 7 bases and V 4 bases, and 10 bases lay outside the gene matches. Germline loops: CDR1 SGHNT, CDR2 YYREEE (reference sequence). The CDR3 region is CASSGNRDRINSPLHF. The CDR3 DNA reads TGTGCCAGCAGCGGAAACCGGGACAGGATAAATTCACCCCTCCACTTT.

This clone was observed many times. The chain combines TRBV5-1 with TRBJ1-6, with D possibly TRBD1 on 5 matching bases. The CDR3 has 15 residues. In germline, CDR1 is SGHRS, CDR2 YFSETQ. V was pared by 0 bases and J by 8 bases, with 12 bases between. The CDR3 protein is CASSLVTARDSPLHF. The CDR3 region has the DNA TGCGCCAGCAGCTTGGTGACAGCGCGAGATTCACCCCTCCACTTT.

The CDR3: CASSYHRGTNEKLFF. The DNA of the CDR3 is TGTGCCAGCAGTTATCACAGGGGGACTAATGAAAAACTGTTTTTT. This chain joins TRBV6-5 and TRBJ1-4, with 8 positions matching TRBD1. Germline V gene data show CDR1 as MNHEY and CDR2 as SVGAGI. The CDR3 has 15 amino acids. Trimming cost V 3 bases and J 2 bases; bases outside gene matches: 2.

This clone was counted once. V and J are TRBV7-8 and TRBJ2-7; D is possibly TRBD2 (6 bases). Trimming pared 3 bases from V and 4 bases from J, leaving 13 bases between. Germline lookup yields CDR1 SGHVS and CDR2 FQNEAQ. CDR3 length: 14 residues. CDR3 residues: CASSFRTSQYEQYF. DNA for the CDR3: TGTGCCAGCAGCTTTCGAACTAGCCAGTACGAGCAGTACTTC.

This chain links TRBV4-3 with TRBJ2-2; possible D gene TRBD1, 5 bases. The CDR3 runs 17 residues. V was clipped by 1 base and J by 1 base, with 13 bases between them. The germline CDR1 and CDR2 sequences are LGHNA and YSLEER. The CDR3 protein is CASSQVSLTGNTGELFF. The CDR3 nucleotides read TGCGCCAGCAGCCAAGTGAGCCTTACAGGGAACACCGGGGAGCTGTTTTTT.

This clone came up a few times. The V and J genes are TRBV25-1 and TRBJ2-5, with a possible D match to TRBD2 (5 bases). The CDR3 loop spans 15 amino acids. Germline CDR1 MGHDK, CDR2 SYGVNS. V was shortened by 2 bases and J by 0 bases, with 10 bases between the two germline ends. The CDR3 sequence: CASSEEGGYQETQYF. CDR3 DNA: TGTGCCAGCAGTGAAGAGGGTGGGTACCAAGAGACCCAGTACTTC.

This chain links TRBV9 with TRBJ1-3; D unresolved. CDR1 SGDLS and CDR2 YYNGEE come from the germline V gene. Between the trimmed V and J ends, which lost 6 bases and 2 bases, there was a span of 9 bases. The CDR3 has 13 amino acids. The CDR3, as DNA: TGTGCCAGCACACCGAGGGCTGGAAACACCATATATTTT. Its translation: CASTPRAGNTIYF.

This CDR3 reads CASSQDGAGTYSNQPQHF. Written as DNA, the CDR3 is TGTGCCAGCAGCCAAGATGGGGCGGGAACCTATAGCAATCAGCCCCAGCATTTT. V is TRBV4-2 and J is TRBJ1-5, with D possibly matching TRBD1 (5 bases). From germline, CDR1 is LGHNA and CDR2 YNFKEQ. V gave up 0 bases and J gave up 0 bases, with 15 bases separating them. This CDR3 region has 18 residues.

The rearrangement uses TRBV7-9 and TRBJ1-2, with TRBD1 as a possible D gene (5 bases). The CDR3 has 14 residues. From germline, CDR1 is SEHNR and CDR2 FQNEAQ (reference sequence). V was pared by 1 base and J by 2 bases, with 8 bases between. CDR3 amino acids: CASSLVPGNYGYTF. As DNA, the CDR3 is TGTGCCAGCAGCTTAGTCCCAGGGAACTATGGCTACACCTTC.